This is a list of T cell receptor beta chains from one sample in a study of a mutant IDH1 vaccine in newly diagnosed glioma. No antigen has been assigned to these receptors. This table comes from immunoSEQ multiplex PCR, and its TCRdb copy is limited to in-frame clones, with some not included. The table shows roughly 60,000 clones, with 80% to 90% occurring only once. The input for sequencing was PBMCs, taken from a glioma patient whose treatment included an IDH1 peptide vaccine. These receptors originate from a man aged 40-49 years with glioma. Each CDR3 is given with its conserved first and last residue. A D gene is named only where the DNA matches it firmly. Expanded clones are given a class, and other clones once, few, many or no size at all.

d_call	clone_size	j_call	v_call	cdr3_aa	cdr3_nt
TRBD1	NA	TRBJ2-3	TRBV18	CASSPDRAPSDTQYF	TGTGCCAGCTCACCAGACAGGGCCCCCTCAGATACGCAGTATTTT
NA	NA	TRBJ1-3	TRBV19	CASTRQTSGNTIYF	TGTGCCAGTACTCGACAGACCTCTGGAAACACCATATATTTT
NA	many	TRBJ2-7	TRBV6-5	CASSSLPFNAYEQYF	TGTGCCAGCAGTTCCCTGCCGTTCAACGCCTACGAGCAGTACTTC
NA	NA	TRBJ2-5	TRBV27	CASSSASSGAQYF	TGTGCCAGCAGTTCCGCCTCTTCAGGGGCCCAGTACTTC
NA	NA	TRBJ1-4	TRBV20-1	CSASHTKLFF	TGCAGTGCTAGCCACACCAAACTGTTTTTT
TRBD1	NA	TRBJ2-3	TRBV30	CAWNRGLMDTQYF	TGTGCCTGGAATAGGGGGCTGATGGATACGCAGTATTTT
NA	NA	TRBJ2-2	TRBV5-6	CASSPVPNTGELFF	TGTGCCAGCAGTCCAGTCCCGAACACCGGGGAGCTGTTTTTT
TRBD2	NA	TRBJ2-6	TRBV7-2	CASSLDRASGSSGANVLTF	TGTGCCAGCAGCTTAGACCGGGCTAGCGGAAGCTCTGGGGCCAACGTCCTGACTTTC
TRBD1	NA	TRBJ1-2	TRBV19	CASSKGQGYGYTF	TGTGCCAGTAGTAAAGGACAGGGCTATGGCTACACCTTC
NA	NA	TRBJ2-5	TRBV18	CASSPPSTLQETQYF	TGTGCCAGCTCACCACCGTCTACCTTACAAGAGACCCAGTACTTC
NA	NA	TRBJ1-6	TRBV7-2	CASSLSGAGNSPLHF	TGTGCCAGCAGCTTATCAGGGGCGGGTAATTCACCCCTCCACTTT
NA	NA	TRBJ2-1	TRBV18	CASSPLGTGPQAEQFF	TGTGCCAGCTCACCTCTTGGGACGGGCCCTCAGGCTGAGCAGTTCTTC
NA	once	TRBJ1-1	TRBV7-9	CASSLDVPGSMNTEAFF	TGTGCCAGCAGCTTAGACGTCCCGGGGTCTATGAACACTGAAGCTTTCTTT
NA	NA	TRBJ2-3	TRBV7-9	CASSRGTANTDTQYF	TGTGCCAGCAGCCGCGGGACAGCCAACACAGATACGCAGTATTTT
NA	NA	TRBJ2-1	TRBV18	CASSPARNEQFF	TGTGCCAGCTCACCTGCCCGCAATGAGCAGTTCTTC
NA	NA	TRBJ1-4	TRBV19	CASSMGGGTNEKLFF	TGTGCCAGTAGTATGGGGGGCGGCACTAATGAAAAACTGTTTTTT